The rows below give T cell receptor beta chains drawn from one sample of a study of T cell repertoires in cytomegalovirus infection. These receptors' antigens are unknown. MiXCR, applied by TCRdb to the reads, yields one record per CDR3 protein. The table lists around 430,000 distinct CDR3 sequences, roughly 43% of them singletons. This sample comprised cultured PBMCs, obtained from culture after CMV antigen stimulation. The receptors derive from a human donor in good health (CMV status not recorded). Some clones in this sample may be carry-over from other donors' samples. The CDR3 runs from the conserved cysteine through the conserved F or W. D genes are given only for firm matches. Expanded clones get a size class; other rows say once, few or many, or leave the size out.

size: -
J: TRBJ2-5
V: TRBV19
D: -
CDR3: CASSHFEETQYF

size: many
J: TRBJ2-7
V: TRBV7-2
D: -
CDR3: CASSLTPPRSYEQYF

size: -
J: TRBJ2-1
V: TRBV18
D: -
CDR3: CASSPAGPDESEQFF

size: few
J: TRBJ2-3
V: TRBV7-8
D: -
CDR3: CASSSTRWGTDTQYF

size: -
J: TRBJ2-3
V: TRBV2
D: TRBD2
CDR3: CASLGIAGGPDTQYF

size: -
J: TRBJ1-1
V: TRBV7-6
D: -
CDR3: CASSRRTDSNTEAFF

size: few
J: TRBJ1-1
V: TRBV19
D: -
CDR3: CVSSIGGSEGMNTEAFF

size: -
J: TRBJ2-7
V: TRBV5-4
D: TRBD1
CDR3: CASSYPGQTYEQYF

size: few
J: TRBJ2-7
V: TRBV6-6
D: -
CDR3: CASGGPYEQYF

size: -
J: TRBJ2-5
V: TRBV12-3/TRBV12-4
D: -
CDR3: CASSLARKETQYF

size: -
J: TRBJ1-5
V: TRBV19
D: -
CDR3: CASSISGRNQPQHF

size: many
J: TRBJ2-5
V: TRBV7-2
D: -
CDR3: CASSLAAKTQYF